A selection of T cell receptor beta chains follows, all from one sample in a study of graft-versus-host responses after intestinal transplantation. Data came from immunoSEQ multiplex PCR; TCRdb stores just in-frame clones and leaves some out. Of about 24,000 clones in the sample, 70% to 90% are singletons; the top ten hold 0.96%. The material sequenced was PBMCs, taken roughly 450 days after intestinal transplant. Every receptor here comes from a human patient who received an intestinal transplant, so some T cells may come from the graft donor. Both conserved end residues are part of each CDR3. The D gene is left open where the match is weak. Where a row states a size, it is once, few, many or the class of an expanded clone; other rows omit it.

TRBJ2-7	TRBV5-5	TRBD1	once	TGTGCCAGCAGCCGACAGGGGGCCTACGAGCAGTACTTC	CASSRQGAYEQYF
TRBJ2-3	TRBV30	-	-	TGTGCCTGGAGCTTTGGCGGGGGCTACACAGATACGCAGTATTTT	CAWSFGGGYTDTQYF
TRBJ2-7	TRBV18	TRBD2	-	TGTGCCAGCTCCGTTCCAGGGCGGGGGGGCTACGAGCAGTACTTC	CASSVPGRGGYEQYF
TRBJ1-2	TRBV6-5	-	few	TGTGCCAGCAGTTACTCATCAGGGGTTGGATATGGCTACACCTTC	CASSYSSGVGYGYTF
TRBJ2-7	TRBV5-6	TRBD1	-	TGTGCCAGCAGACAAACAGGGGAGAACTACGAGCAGTACTTC	CASRQTGENYEQYF
TRBJ1-6	TRBV6-5	-	-	TGTGCCAGCAGTTACGGGGGGAGTCGGAATAATTCACCCCTCCACTTT	CASSYGGSRNNSPLHF
TRBJ2-1	TRBV14	-	few	TGTGCCAGCAGCCCCTCCAGGACAGAACAAAAAAATGAGCAGTTCTTC	CASSPSRTEQKNEQFF
TRBJ1-2	TRBV19	TRBD1	-	TGTGCCAGTAGTCCGGCCCAGGGGGTGAATGGCTACACCTTC	CASSPAQGVNGYTF
TRBJ1-5	TRBV2	-	few	TGTGCCAGCAGGGCGTGGTCCAATCAGCCCCAGCATTTT	CASRAWSNQPQHF
TRBJ2-7	TRBV11-2	TRBD2	once	TGTGCCAGCGGGCCATCTGCGGGAGGCTACGAGCAGTACTTC	CASGPSAGGYEQYF
TRBJ2-7	TRBV29-1	TRBD2	-	TGCAGCGGTGGGGGGGGTAGCTCCTACGAGCAGTACTTC	CSGGGGSSYEQYF
TRBJ2-3	TRBV25-1	-	-	TGTGCCAGCAGTGAATCGGGACCAGATACGCAGTATTTT	CASSESGPDTQYF
TRBJ2-3	TRBV7-9	-	once	TGTGCCAGCAGCCCCACCCGACGTAACCCAGATACGCAGTATTTT	CASSPTRRNPDTQYF
TRBJ2-3	TRBV4-2	-	-	TGTGCCAGCAGCCAAGATCTCCGGGGGCGCTTTATAGATACGCAGTATTTT	CASSQDLRGRFIDTQYF
TRBJ2-2	TRBV6-5	TRBD2	-	TGTGCCAGCAGCATTGGACTAGCGGGAACCGGGGAGCTGTTTTTT	CASSIGLAGTGELFF
TRBJ2-3	TRBV2	TRBD2	-	TGTGCCAGCGCGACTAGCGGGAGGTGGGGGCCAGATACGCAGTATTTT	CASATSGRWGPDTQYF
TRBJ1-1	TRBV9	-	-	TGTGCCAGCAGCGTAGATGGCAAAAACACTGAAGCTTTCTTT	CASSVDGKNTEAFF
TRBJ2-5	TRBV6-5	TRBD1	-	TGTGCCAGCAGTCAGGGGACAGGCCCCCAAGAGACCCAGTACTTC	CASSQGTGPQETQYF
TRBJ1-2	TRBV6-1	TRBD1	-	TGTGCCAGCAGTGACCTTCTGACAGGGTTAAGTGGCTACACCTTC	CASSDLLTGLSGYTF
TRBJ2-5	TRBV7-9	TRBD2	-	TGTGCCACCGACTCGGCCCCCGGGGGGCAAGAGACCCAGTACTTC	CATDSAPGGQETQYF
TRBJ2-7	TRBV29-1	TRBD1	-	TGCAGCGTTGAGGCAGGGGGCGAGCAGTACTTC	CSVEAGGEQYF
TRBJ1-6	TRBV7-9	-	few	TGTGCCAGCAGCTTACTTGGACAGTCGGATTCACCCCTCCACTTT	CASSLLGQSDSPLHF
TRBJ2-2	TRBV7-9	TRBD2	once	TGTGCCAGCAGCTTTTCCGGGACTAGCGGGAGTGGCGGGGAGCTGTTTTTT	CASSFSGTSGSGGELFF
TRBJ2-5	TRBV10-3	TRBD2	-	TGTGCCATCAAAGCTAGCGGGGCGAGCGCGGCCCAGTACTTC	CAIKASGASAAQYF
TRBJ1-3	TRBV5-8	-	-	TGTGCCAGCAGGCGGGACACTGGGGGCTCTGGAAACACCATATATTTT	CASRRDTGGSGNTIYF
TRBJ1-1	TRBV29-1	-	-	TGCAGCGTTGCACAGAGGGGTGTGGCTGAAGCTTTCTTT	CSVAQRGVAEAFF
TRBJ2-5	TRBV27	-	-	TGTGCCAGCAGTTTAGGACTACCGATAGCTCAAGAGACCCAGTACTTC	CASSLGLPIAQETQYF